The present TCR beta chain was sequenced within a study of T cell responses to AZD1222 COVID-19 vaccine. Study results and limitations: Just a handful of AZD1222 recipients were seropositive at baseline.

Deletions cut 0 bases from V and 4 bases from J, with 9 bases between. The germline V gene encodes CDR1 MNHEY and CDR2 SVGAGI. This CDR3 comprises 14 residues. About this clone itself: Its antigen is unidentified.

Sequenced by immunoSEQ multiplex PCR; TCRdb stores in-frame clones only, minus some. The sample includes about 180,000 clones, 85% to 95% of them seen just once. The TCR comes from an adult who received the AZD1222 COVID-19 vaccine. The chain is built from TRBV6-5 and TRBJ1-2; possible D gene TRBD1, 6 bases. Sequencing was performed on peripheral blood, taken 28 days after the second AZD1222 dose. CDR3 nucleotides: TGTGCCAGCAGTTACTCGATAGGGGGCTATGGCTACACCTTC. This sequence encodes CASSYSIGGYGYTF.